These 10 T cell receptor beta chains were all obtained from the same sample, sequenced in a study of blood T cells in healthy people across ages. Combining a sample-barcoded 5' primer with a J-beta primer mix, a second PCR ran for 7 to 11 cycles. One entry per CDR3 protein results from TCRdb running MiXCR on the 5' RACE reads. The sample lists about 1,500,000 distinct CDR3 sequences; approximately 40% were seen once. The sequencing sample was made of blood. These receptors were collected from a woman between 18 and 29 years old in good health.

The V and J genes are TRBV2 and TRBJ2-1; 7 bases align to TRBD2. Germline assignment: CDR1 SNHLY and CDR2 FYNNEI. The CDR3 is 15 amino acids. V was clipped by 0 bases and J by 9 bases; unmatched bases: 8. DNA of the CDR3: TGTGCCAGCAGTGAAGCGGGGGGGATCGCGGCTGAGCAGTTCTTC. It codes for CASSEAGGIAAEQFF.

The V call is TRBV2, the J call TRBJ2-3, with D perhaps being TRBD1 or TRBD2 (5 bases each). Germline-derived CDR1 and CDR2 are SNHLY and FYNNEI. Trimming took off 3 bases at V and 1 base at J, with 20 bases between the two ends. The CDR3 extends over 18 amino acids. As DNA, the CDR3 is TGTGCCAGCAGTGAGAGGGGAAGGGCGGCGATGGGCACAGATACGCAGTATTTT. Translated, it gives CASSERGRAAMGTDTQYF.

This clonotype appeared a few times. CDR3 sequence (DNA): TGTGCCAGCAGCTTAACTAGCGCGGGGCCGGGTGAGCAGTTCTTC. This codes for CASSLTSAGPGEQFF. The chain has TRBV7-3 and TRBJ2-1, with D possibly matching TRBD2 (6 bases). This CDR3 region has 15 residues. The germline gives CDR1 SGHTA, CDR2 FQGTGA. V shed 0 bases and J shed 9 bases, with 15 bases lying between them.

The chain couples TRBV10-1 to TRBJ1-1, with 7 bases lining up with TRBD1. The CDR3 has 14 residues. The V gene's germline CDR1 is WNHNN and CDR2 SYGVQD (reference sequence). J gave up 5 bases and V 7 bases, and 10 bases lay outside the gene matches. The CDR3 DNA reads TGCGCCAGCATTAACGACAGGGAGAGGACTGAAGCTTTCTTT. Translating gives CASINDRERTEAFF.

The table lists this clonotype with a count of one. The CDR3 loop reads CASGALSGSDYTF. CDR3 coding DNA: TGTGCTAGTGGTGCGCTGTCGGGCTCCGACTACACCTTC. The V gene is TRBV12-5, the J gene TRBJ1-2; D unclear. This CDR3 is built from 13 residues. Germline CDR1 is LGHNT and CDR2 is FRNRAP. Trimming stripped 5 bases from V and 10 bases from J, with 17 bases between.

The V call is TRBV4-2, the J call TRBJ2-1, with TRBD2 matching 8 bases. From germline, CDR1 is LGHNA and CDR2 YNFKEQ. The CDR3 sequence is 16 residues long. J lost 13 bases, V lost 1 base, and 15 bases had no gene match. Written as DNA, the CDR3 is TGTGCCAGCAGCCAAGTAGGTAGCGGGACACAAGAGACCCAGTTCTTC. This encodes CASSQVGSGTQETQFF.

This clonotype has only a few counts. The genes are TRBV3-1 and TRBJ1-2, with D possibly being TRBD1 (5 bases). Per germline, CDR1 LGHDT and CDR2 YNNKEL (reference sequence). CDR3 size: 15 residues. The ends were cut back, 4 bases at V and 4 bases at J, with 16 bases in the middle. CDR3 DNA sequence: TGTGCCAGCAGCCGACGACCTGCTCAGGGCTATGGCTACACCTTC. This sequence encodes CASSRRPAQGYGYTF.

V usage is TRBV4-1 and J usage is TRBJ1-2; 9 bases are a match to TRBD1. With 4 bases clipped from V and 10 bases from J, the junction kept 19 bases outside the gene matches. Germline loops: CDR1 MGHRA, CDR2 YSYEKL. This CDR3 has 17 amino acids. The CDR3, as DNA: TGCGCCAGCAGCCCTGGGGGGTCCACCGGGACAGGGCTTACCTACACCTTC. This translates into CASSPGGSTGTGLTYTF.

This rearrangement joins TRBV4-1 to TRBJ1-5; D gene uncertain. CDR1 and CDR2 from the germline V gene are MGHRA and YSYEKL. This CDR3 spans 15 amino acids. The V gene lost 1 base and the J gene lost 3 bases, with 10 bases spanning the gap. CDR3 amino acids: CASSQGPVPNQPQHF. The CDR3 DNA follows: TGCGCCAGCAGCCAAGGGCCGGTACCCAATCAGCCCCAGCATTTT.

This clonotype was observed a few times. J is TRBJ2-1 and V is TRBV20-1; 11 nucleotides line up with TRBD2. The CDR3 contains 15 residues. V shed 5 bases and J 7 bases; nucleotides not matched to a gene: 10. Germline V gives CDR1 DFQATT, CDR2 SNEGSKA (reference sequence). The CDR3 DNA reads TGCAGTGCTCTAACCGGGACTAGCGGCCCAAATGAGCAGTTCTTC. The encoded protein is CSALTGTSGPNEQFF.